The text below deals with one T cell receptor (beta chain). The PCR used 60 V beta and 13 J beta primers. Libraries were prepared by immunoSEQ multiplex PCR; TCRdb keeps only in-frame clonotypes and omits some of them. The sample has about 50,000 clones, approximately 89% seen once. Time point indicated: after dendritic cell vaccination, including at tumor progression/relapse. The data derive from a study of glioma-infiltrating T cells after dendritic cell vaccination. About the study: Treatment, given 2003 to 2012, was autologous tumor lysate-pulsed dendritic cell vaccination. Monocyte-derived dendritic cells, cultured less than 8 days with IL-4 and GM-CSF, were pulsed with autologous tumor lysate.

Germline CDR1 reads SGHTS; CDR2 reads YDEGEE. Deletions cut 1 base from V and 0 bases from J, with 10 bases between. The CDR3 consists of 15 residues. The V gene is TRBV5-8, the J gene TRBJ1-2; D call uncertain. This sequence was found in a human donor with glioblastoma. The sample in question was blood, obtained after dendritic cell vaccination. This chain's CDR3 is CASSLLWATNYGYTF. CDR3 sequence (DNA): TGTGCCAGCAGCTTGCTCTGGGCCACTAACTATGGCTACACCTTC.